This is a list of T cell receptor beta chains from one sample in a study of T cell responses to AZD1222 COVID-19 vaccine. Sequencing was performed with immunoSEQ multiplex PCR; in TCRdb, only in-frame clones are kept and a portion is missing. The top ten clones hold more than 3% of a sample with around 110,000 clones, roughly 88% of them seen once. The source material was peripheral blood, sampled on day 0 of MenACWY control vaccination. These TCRs come from an adult in good health. The CDR3 runs from the conserved cysteine through the conserved F or W. The D gene is left open where the match is weak. Size values are once, few and many counts, or a class for expanded clones, and some rows have none.

CDR3 protein	CDR3 DNA	J gene	clone size	V gene	D gene
CASSSKQGGTNEKLFF	TGTGCCAGCAGTTCGAAGCAGGGAGGAACTAATGAAAAACTGTTTTTT	TRBJ1-4	.	TRBV6-5	.
CASSPSRTSGGGGDTQYF	TGCGCCAGCAGCCCCTCCCGGACTAGCGGGGGGGGTGGGGATACGCAGTATTTT	TRBJ2-3	.	TRBV5-1	TRBD2
CASSPGGLFYTDTQYF	TGTGCCAGCAGCCCTGGGGGTCTCTTCTACACAGATACGCAGTATTTT	TRBJ2-3	.	TRBV7-8	.
CASSPGQGVYEQYF	TGTGCCAGCAGCCCCGGACAGGGAGTCTACGAGCAGTACTTC	TRBJ2-7	.	TRBV7-3	TRBD1
CASSQAVIAGDYYNEQFF	TGTGCCAGCAGCCAAGCCGTAATAGCGGGGGATTATTACAATGAGCAGTTCTTC	TRBJ2-1	.	TRBV4-2	TRBD2
CATRDSTDTQYF	TGTGCCACCAGGGACAGCACAGATACGCAGTATTTT	TRBJ2-3	.	TRBV24-1	.
CASSTTGFRQETQYF	TGTGCCAGTAGTACCACAGGGTTTCGGCAAGAGACCCAGTACTTC	TRBJ2-5	.	TRBV19	.
CASSLQGARGTGELFF	TGTGCCAGCAGCTTACAGGGGGCGAGGGGCACCGGGGAGCTGTTTTTT	TRBJ2-2	.	TRBV7-9	TRBD1
CASLPNRNTEAFF	TGTGCCAGCCTTCCAAACAGGAACACTGAAGCTTTCTTT	TRBJ1-1	.	TRBV18	.
CASSPGQSYGYTF	TGTGCCAGCAGCCCGGGACAGAGCTATGGCTACACCTTC	TRBJ1-2	.	TRBV11-1	TRBD1
CASSFNRGGAGDTQYF	TGTGCCAGCAGCTTTAATCGCGGGGGGGCGGGAGATACGCAGTATTTT	TRBJ2-3	.	TRBV7-2	TRBD2
CASSYLSGTDTQYF	TGTGCCAGCAGTTACTTGTCGGGCACAGATACGCAGTATTTT	TRBJ2-3	.	TRBV6-5	.
CASSLELGSNEQFF	TGTGCCAGCAGCTTAGAGTTGGGGTCCAATGAGCAGTTCTTC	TRBJ2-1	.	TRBV7-8	.
CASSPKEAEAFF	TGTGCCAGCTCACCAAAGGAGGCAGAAGCTTTCTTT	TRBJ1-1	.	TRBV18	.
CASSPGLSNTGELFF	TGCGCCAGCAGTCCGGGACTCTCGAACACCGGGGAGCTGTTTTTT	TRBJ2-2	few	TRBV10-1	.
CAISDRTGATEAFF	TGTGCCATCAGTGACAGGACAGGTGCCACTGAAGCTTTCTTT	TRBJ1-1	once	TRBV10-3	TRBD1
CASSGTGGLNEKLFF	TGTGCCAGCAGCGGAACAGGTGGCTTAAATGAAAAACTGTTTTTT	TRBJ1-4	.	TRBV9	.
CASSIGHSGAFYEQYF	TGTGCCAGTAGTATAGGTCATAGCGGGGCCTTCTACGAGCAGTACTTC	TRBJ2-7	.	TRBV19	TRBD2
CASSLWKRQGGEQYF	TGTGCCAGCAGTTTATGGAAGAGGCAGGGGGGCGAGCAGTACTTC	TRBJ2-7	.	TRBV28	.
CATGDRDNSPLHF	TGTGCCACCGGGGACAGGGATAATTCACCCCTCCACTTT	TRBJ1-6	many	TRBV28	TRBD1
CASSAKNQGANQPQHF	TGTGCCAGCAGTGCGAAGAATCAGGGGGCAAATCAGCCCCAGCATTTT	TRBJ1-5	.	TRBV2	TRBD1
CASSRDRGAGYNEQFF	TGTGCCAGCAGCCGCGACCGCGGGGCCGGATACAATGAGCAGTTCTTC	TRBJ2-1	.	TRBV5-6	.
CASKQGYGVTNEKLFF	TGTGCCAGCAAGCAGGGATATGGTGTAACTAATGAAAAACTGTTTTTT	TRBJ1-4	few	TRBV28	.
CASSHGTGSPYEQYF	TGTGCCAGCAGTCACGGGACTGGGAGCCCCTACGAGCAGTACTTC	TRBJ2-7	.	TRBV27	.
CASSPGTGLHEQYF	TGTGCCAGCAGTCCTGGGACAGGTCTCCACGAGCAGTACTTC	TRBJ2-7	.	TRBV27	TRBD1
CASSSTRGGPDTQYF	TGTGCCAGCAGTTCGACTCGGGGGGGCCCAGATACGCAGTATTTT	TRBJ2-3	.	TRBV6-5	TRBD2
CASSGQGANEKLFF	TGTGCCAGCAGCGGACAGGGGGCTAATGAAAAACTGTTTTTT	TRBJ1-4	.	TRBV9	TRBD1
CASSIQGTGNQPQHF	TGTGCCAGCAGCATTCAGGGGACGGGTAATCAGCCCCAGCATTTT	TRBJ1-5	.	TRBV7-2	.
CASSMVNSPLHF	TGTGCCAGCAGCATGGTTAATTCACCCCTCCACTTT	TRBJ1-6	.	TRBV6-2/TRBV6-3	.
CASSLADGYTDTQYF	TGTGCCAGCAGCTTAGCGGACGGATACACAGATACGCAGTATTTT	TRBJ2-3	.	TRBV11-1	.
CASSSGGGGTEAFF	TGTGCCAGCAGTAGCGGGGGAGGGGGCACTGAAGCTTTCTTT	TRBJ1-1	few	TRBV28	.
CASSLERGDNEQFF	TGTGCCAGCAGCTTGGAGCGGGGGGACAATGAGCAGTTCTTC	TRBJ2-1	.	TRBV5-4	TRBD2
CASSQSESGGANEQFF	TGTGCCAGCAGCCAGTCCGAGAGCGGGGGGGCAAATGAGCAGTTCTTC	TRBJ2-1	once	TRBV4-2	TRBD2
CASSPRDVSYEQYF	TGTGCCAGCAGTCCGAGGGACGTCTCCTACGAGCAGTACTTC	TRBJ2-7	.	TRBV2	.
CASRPTGQDFNSPLHF	TGCGCCAGCAGACCTACAGGTCAGGACTTTAATTCACCCCTCCACTTT	TRBJ1-6	few	TRBV5-1	.
CATSRDPPGRGGETQYF	TGTGCCACCAGCAGAGATCCCCCTGGGAGGGGGGGAGAGACCCAGTACTTC	TRBJ2-5	.	TRBV15	.
CASSPANYGYTF	TGTGCCAGCAGCCCAGCTAACTATGGCTACACCTTC	TRBJ1-2	.	TRBV7-8	.
CASSLGQGSTEAFF	TGTGCCAGCAGCTTGGGACAGGGGTCCACTGAAGCTTTCTTT	TRBJ1-1	.	TRBV7-3	TRBD1
CAWSVLPGDNEKLFF	TGTGCCTGGAGTGTACTGCCAGGGGATAATGAAAAACTGTTTTTT	TRBJ1-4	.	TRBV30	.
CASSGTVNTEAFF	TGCGCCAGCAGCGGGACGGTGAACACTGAAGCTTTCTTT	TRBJ1-1	.	TRBV10-2	.
CASSSPGAASGTEAFF	TGTGCCAGCAGTTCCCCGGGGGCCGCATCTGGCACTGAAGCTTTCTTT	TRBJ1-1	.	TRBV6-5	.
CASSLGAGLYNEQFF	TGTGCCAGCAGCTTAGGTGCGGGGCTTTACAATGAGCAGTTCTTC	TRBJ2-1	.	TRBV7-2	.
CASSIGGQGLPYEQYF	TGTGCCAGTAGTATAGGGGGACAGGGGCTTCCCTACGAGCAGTACTTC	TRBJ2-7	once	TRBV19	TRBD1
CASSVGGGPDYGYTF	TGTGCCAGCAGCGTAGGGGGAGGGCCCGACTATGGCTACACCTTC	TRBJ1-2	.	TRBV9	.
CSVEEGQGRRRYF	TGCAGCGTTGAAGAGGGACAGGGGAGGAGAAGGTACTTC	TRBJ2-5	.	TRBV29-1	TRBD1
CASSPTGVAKNIQYF	TGTGCCAGCAGTCCGACAGGGGTAGCCAAAAACATTCAGTACTTC	TRBJ2-4	.	TRBV6-2/TRBV6-3	TRBD1
CASSPPSVAGELFF	TGTGCCAGCTCACCACCGTCGGTGGCCGGGGAGCTGTTTTTT	TRBJ2-2	few	TRBV18	.
CSVEDLSGGDEQFF	TGCAGCGTTGAAGATCTCTCGGGGGGGGATGAGCAGTTCTTC	TRBJ2-1	.	TRBV29-1	TRBD2